One and the same sample provided the 6 T cell receptor beta chains below, sequenced in a study of cytomegalovirus exposure and HLA in healthy donors. Some clones are missing from TCRdb's copy, which holds only in-frame ones; the method was immunoSEQ multiplex PCR. Of 150,000 to 200,000 clones detected, about 84% appear once; the ten largest clones hold around 1.6%. The sequenced material came from PBMCs. Source of these receptors: a woman aged 18-29 years in good health and CMV-seronegative.

The chain links TRBV2 to TRBJ2-1, with a weak D call TRBD1 (5 bases). CDR3 length: 17 residues. V lost 3 bases and J lost 4, with 19 bases in between. The germline CDR1 and CDR2 sequences are SNHLY and FYNNEI. CDR3 nucleotide sequence: TGTGCCAGCAGTGAGAAGGGGTCCCGAACCTTATACAATGAGCAGTTCTTC. Translating it yields CASSEKGSRTLYNEQFF.

J is TRBJ1-2 and V is TRBV6-6; D may be TRBD1 (6 bases). The CDR3 sequence is 13 residues long. Trimming took off 8 bases at V and 4 bases at J, with 14 bases between the two ends. Germline V CDR1 and CDR2: MNHNY, SVGAGI (reference sequence). CDR3 DNA: TGTGCCAGCCACAGGGAAGAGGTCTATGGCTACACCTTC. This translates into CASHREEVYGYTF.

The genes are TRBV21-1 and TRBJ2-3; the table's TRBD2 call for D was not verified on the DNA. TRBV21-1 corresponds to a pseudogene. This CDR3 is 14 amino acids long. CDR3 sequence (DNA): TGTGCCAGCAGCAAACCGGAGGGCACAGATACGCAGTATTTT. It codes for CASSKPEGTDTQYF.

This rearrangement joins TRBV7-9 to TRBJ2-3; 7 nucleotides match TRBD2. The V gene end was trimmed by 4 bases and the J gene end by 5 bases; junction bases not matched to a gene: 12. The CDR3 loop spans 16 amino acids. Germline CDR1 reads SEHNR; CDR2 reads FQNEAQ (reference sequence). For the CDR3, the DNA is TGTGCCAGCAGCTCCGGTGGTAGCGGGTCTTTAGATACGCAGTATTTT. Its protein is CASSSGGSGSLDTQYF.

CDR3 loop: CASSTSYTGQPQHF. Here the CDR3 DNA reads TGTGCCAGTAGTACCTCCTACACGGGTCAGCCCCAGCATTTT. The chain uses TRBV19 and TRBJ1-5; no clear D gene. CDR3 length: 14 amino acids. Between the trimmed V and J ends, which lost 4 bases and 6 bases, there was a span of 13 bases. CDR1 is LNHDA, CDR2 SQIVND, per germline (reference sequence).

This chain joins TRBV5-1 and TRBJ2-1; TRBD1 is a possible D gene (6 bases). Germline V gene lookup returns CDR1 SGHRS and CDR2 YFSETQ. The CDR3 has 17 amino acids. The V and J ends lost 3 bases and 10 bases respectively, with 26 bases between them. In DNA form, the CDR3 reads TGCGCCAGCAGCTCCCAGGGGCAGAAAGAGCCTCACCAAGAGCAGTTCTTC. Protein product: CASSSQGQKEPHQEQFF.